Listed below are T cell receptor beta chains from one sample, sequenced in a study of spatial heterogeneity in lung cancer. MiXCR, run by TCRdb on the 5' RACE reads, gives a single entry per CDR3 protein. The data contain roughly 100,000 distinct CDR3 sequences, under 9% of them singletons. The specimen comprised PBMCs, sampled at surgery. Receptors were obtained from a male donor with early-stage non-small cell lung cancer. Each CDR3 is given with its conserved first and last residue. The order of the fields is D gene, V gene, J gene, CDR3 length, clone size, CDR3 protein, CDR3 DNA. A D gene is named only where the DNA matches it firmly. Size values are once, few and many counts, or a class for expanded clones, and some rows have none.

.	TRBV27	TRBJ2-1	12	many	CASSLSNHEQFF	TGTGCCAGCAGTTTATCGAACCATGAGCAGTTCTTC
.	TRBV18	TRBJ2-7	13	.	CASLPKSEGEQYF	TGTGCCAGCTTACCAAAGTCCGAAGGCGAGCAGTACTTC
TRBD2	TRBV2	TRBJ2-7	16	few	CASIGEKAGAPYEQYF	TGTGCCAGCATCGGGGAAAAAGCGGGAGCCCCCTACGAGCAGTACTTC
TRBD2	TRBV6-1	TRBJ2-1	15	few	CASSRLAGSRDEQFF	TGTGCCAGCAGTCGACTAGCGGGGTCTCGCGATGAGCAGTTCTTC
.	TRBV9	TRBJ1-6	14	many	CASSVEGRSAPLHF	TGTGCCAGCAGCGTAGAGGGCAGGAGCGCACCCCTCCACTTT
.	TRBV5-1	TRBJ1-5	14	many	CASSLARVDQPQHF	TGCGCCAGCAGCTTGGCACGGGTGGATCAGCCCCAGCATTTT
.	TRBV11-2	TRBJ2-5	16	many	CASSLGARSTQETQYF	TGTGCCAGCAGCTTAGGAGCAAGATCAACCCAAGAGACCCAGTACTTC
.	TRBV7-8	TRBJ1-5	16	.	CASSLNGGNSNQPQHF	TGTGCCAGCAGCTTAAACGGGGGGAATAGCAATCAGCCCCAGCATTTT
.	TRBV28	TRBJ2-7	14	many	CASSLFPNSYEQYF	TGTGCCAGCAGTTTATTTCCGAATTCCTACGAGCAGTACTTC
TRBD1	TRBV19	TRBJ2-4	15	.	CASSMVGQGANIQYF	TGTGCCAGTAGTATGGTGGGACAGGGGGCGAACATTCAGTACTTC
.	TRBV6-2/TRBV6-3	TRBJ2-3	14	once	CASRRRGGADTQYF	TGTGCCAGCAGAAGGAGGGGCGGGGCAGATACGCAGTATTTT
.	TRBV29-1	TRBJ2-1	11	many	CSVEPYNEQFF	TGCAGCGTTGAACCCTACAATGAGCAGTTCTTC
.	TRBV20-1	TRBJ2-2	15	few	CSARAPGSGPGELFF	TGCAGTGCTAGAGCCCCGGGATCGGGGCCGGGGGAGCTGTTTTTT
.	TRBV6-2/TRBV6-3	TRBJ1-2	13	.	CASSGSNGVGYTF	TGTGCCAGCAGCGGGAGCAACGGGGTCGGCTACACCTTC
.	TRBV12-3/TRBV12-4	TRBJ1-2	15	.	CASSLDPRSPSGYTF	TGTGCCAGCAGTTTAGACCCCCGGTCTCCCTCTGGCTACACCTTC
TRBD1	TRBV11-1	TRBJ2-5	15	.	CASSGGTGGKETQYF	TGTGCCAGCAGCGGCGGAACAGGGGGGAAAGAGACCCAGTACTTC
TRBD1	TRBV29-1	TRBJ2-7	13	few	CSVETGNDYEQYF	TGCAGCGTTGAGACAGGGAATGACTACGAGCAGTACTTC
.	TRBV13	TRBJ1-1	16	few	CASSSGDGRRNTEAFF	TGTGCCAGCAGCTCGGGGGACGGCCGAAGGAACACTGAAGCTTTCTTT
.	TRBV7-9	TRBJ2-7	16	.	CASSPVVQGLPYEQYF	TGTGCCAGCAGCCCAGTGGTGCAGGGGCTTCCCTACGAGCAGTACTTC
TRBD1	TRBV5-1	TRBJ1-6	17	.	CASSPFMAGTGGSPLHF	TGCGCCAGCAGCCCGTTCATGGCTGGGACAGGGGGTTCACCCCTCCACTTT
.	TRBV6-6	TRBJ2-3	12	few	CASSTWGDTQYF	TGTGCCAGCAGTACTTGGGGGGATACGCAGTATTTT
TRBD2	TRBV2	TRBJ2-5	13	many	CATAKRESETQYF	TGTGCCACGGCCAAGCGGGAGTCCGAGACCCAGTACTTC
TRBD1	TRBV12-3/TRBV12-4	TRBJ2-5	15	few	CASSWWDRGQETQYF	TGTGCCAGCAGTTGGTGGGACAGGGGACAAGAGACCCAGTACTTC
TRBD1	TRBV4-1	TRBJ2-2	16	few	CASSPKQGDGTGELFF	TGCGCCAGCAGCCCGAAACAGGGGGACGGCACCGGGGAGCTGTTTTTT
.	TRBV20-1	TRBJ1-2	12	many	CSAPDGPNGYTF	TGCAGTGCACCCGATGGGCCGAATGGCTACACCTTC
TRBD2	TRBV29-1	TRBJ2-3	16	few	CSVPPPMAGGADTQYF	TGCAGCGTTCCTCCCCCGATGGCGGGGGGCGCAGATACGCAGTATTTT
TRBD2	TRBV3-1	TRBJ2-1	15	many	CASSPWREGTNEQFF	TGTGCCAGCAGCCCGTGGCGGGAGGGGACCAATGAGCAGTTCTTC
TRBD1	TRBV5-1	TRBJ2-2	15	few	CASSSDRFNTGELFF	TGCGCCAGCAGCTCGGACAGGTTTAACACCGGGGAGCTGTTTTTT